These 8 T cell receptor beta chains share one sample of origin, sequenced in a study of blood T cell repertoires in COVID-19. Clones were sequenced by immunoSEQ multiplex PCR, and TCRdb holds only the in-frame ones, with some missing. The table includes over 200,000 clones, roughly 90% detected once. The sample comprised PBMCs or T cells enriched from blood (not recorded which). All receptors come from a woman between 45 and 60 years old in a cohort exposed to, infected with or recovered from COVID-19 (not recorded which).

As regards this clone: Other DNA sequences from this sample encode an identical CDR3 as well. The chain links TRBV5-1 to TRBJ2-1; 12 positions agree with TRBD2. Trimming removed 2 bases from V and 6 bases from J; junction bases left unmatched: 0. CDR1 and CDR2 from the germline V gene are SGHRS and YFSETQ. CDR3 length equals 14 residues. The CDR3 protein is CASSLLAGGNEQFF. In DNA form, the CDR3 reads TGCGCCAGCAGCTTACTAGCGGGGGGCAATGAGCAGTTCTTC.

This chain links TRBV28 with TRBJ1-4; TRBD1 matches at 9 bases. Germline-derived CDR1 and CDR2 are MDHEN and SYDVKM. The CDR3 runs 15 residues. Trimming took 7 bases from V and 8 from J; bases not matched to a gene: 11. The CDR3 loop is CASNPTGGFQEKLFF. As DNA, the CDR3 is TGTGCCAGCAATCCGACAGGGGGATTCCAGGAAAAACTGTTTTTT.

The chain links TRBV20-1 to TRBJ2-3; TRBD1 is a possible D gene (6 bases). CDR1 and CDR2 (germline): DFQATT, SNEGSKA (reference sequence). Trimming cost V 3 bases and J 10 bases, with 8 bases left between them. The CDR3 is 10 residues long. The CDR3 sequence is CSASPGAQYF. The CDR3 DNA reads as TGCAGTGCTAGTCCAGGGGCGCAGTATTTT.

The chain is built from TRBV3-1 (or the pseudogene TRBV3-2) and TRBJ2-1; D not certain. Germline V CDR1 and CDR2: LGHDT, YNNKEL (reference sequence). This CDR3 has 17 residues. V was trimmed by 3 bases and J by 2 bases, leaving 17 bases between them. CDR3 nucleotide sequence: TGTGCCAGCAGCCATGATCTTGCCACTACCCCCTACAATGAGCAGTTCTTC. This encodes CASSHDLATTPYNEQFF.

The chain uses TRBV3-1 (or the pseudogene TRBV3-2) and TRBJ1-2; 10 bases fit TRBD1. Germline values: CDR1 LGHDT, CDR2 YNNKEL (reference sequence). The CDR3 contains 14 residues. V lost 3 bases, J lost 3 bases, and 1 base stayed unmatched. The CDR3 coding sequence is TGTGCCAGCAGCCAGGACAGGGGGTACTATGGCTACACCTTC. Amino acids: CASSQDRGYYGYTF.

The chain carries TRBV3-1 (or the pseudogene TRBV3-2) and TRBJ2-3; 9 nucleotides line up with TRBD2. V dropped 1 base and J dropped 5; count of bases not matched to a gene: 4. CDR1 and CDR2 (germline): LGHDT, YNNKEL (reference sequence). CDR3 size: 15 residues. The CDR3 sequence is CASSQGGGDGDTQYF. The CDR3 DNA reads as TGTGCCAGCAGCCAAGGCGGGGGGGATGGAGATACGCAGTATTTT.

This rearrangement joins TRBV6-4 to TRBJ1-6; 8 nucleotides agree with TRBD1. This CDR3 has 13 residues. Germline V CDR1 and CDR2: MRHNA, SNTAGT. Germline trimming cut 6 bases from V and 8 bases from J; bases unmatched to any gene: 3. The DNA for the CDR3 is TGTGCCAGCAGCGTGGACAGGGATTCACCCCTCCACTTT. Its translation is CASSVDRDSPLHF.

This chain uses TRBV6-4 with TRBJ2-2; D call uncertain. CDR3 length equals 16 residues. Germline assignment: CDR1 MRHNA and CDR2 SNTAGT. Trimming left V 0 bases short and J 1 base short, with 9 bases between. CDR3 sequence (DNA): TGTGCCAGCAGTGACTCTGTGACGGGGAACACCGGGGAGCTGTTTTTT. It yields the protein CASSDSVTGNTGELFF.